The source of this TCR beta chain is a study of beta chain features in type 1 diabetes. The authors reverse transcribed all of the isolated RNA, so sequencing captured expressed TCRB transcripts. This table comes from immunoSEQ multiplex PCR, and its TCRdb copy is limited to in-frame clones, with some not included. The data contain some 150,000 clones, about 9.2% of them seen just once; the ten biggest clones take up 0.6% to 0.85%. General study results and limits: Among all four CD4+ subsets, Type 1 diabetes patients had TCRB CDR3s that were moderately but significantly shorter. Unsettled here was the matter of whether HLA type influences TCRB rearrangement.

Worth noting for this clone: Its cognate antigen is unknown.

The CDR3 is made up of 18 amino acids. Losses at the gene ends were 0 bases for V and 2 bases for J; bases not matched to a gene: 11. Input material: central memory CD4+ T cells from blood. The chain recombines TRBV23-1 with TRBJ2-5; TRBD2 aligns across 8 bases. TRBV23-1 is an ORF, with its function uncertain. The TCR originated in a man between 18 and 35 years old in good health. The CDR3 loop is CASSQSAGGLGGQETQYF. CDR3 nucleotides: TGCGCCAGCAGTCAATCTGCGGGGGGACTAGGGGGGCAAGAGACCCAGTACTTC.